What follows are 31 T cell receptor beta chains derived from one specimen sequenced in a study of blood T cells in healthy people across ages. The authors ran a second PCR of roughly 6 to 12 cycles using a sample-barcoded 5' primer and a J-beta primer mix. TCRdb called the 5' RACE reads again in MiXCR, with one record for every CDR3 protein. The profile shows approximately 1.5 million distinct CDR3 sequences, 35% to 45% of them singletons. Sequenced sample: blood. The receptor set was obtained from a woman under 30 in good health.

V usage is TRBV28 and J usage is TRBJ2-4; no definite D call. Germline CDR1 and CDR2: MDHEN and SYDVKM. This CDR3 comprises 14 residues. V lost 5 bases and J 4 bases, leaving 12 bases between the germline ends. CDR3: CASSVFIQKNIQYF. For the CDR3, the DNA is TGTGCCAGCAGTGTATTTATCCAGAAAAACATTCAGTACTTC.

This chain connects TRBV7-8 to TRBJ2-5, with 9 bases that match TRBD1. Germline V gene sequence: CDR1 SGHVS, CDR2 FQNEAQ. Trimming cost V 4 bases and J 5 bases; bases outside gene matches: 11. This CDR3 contains 16 residues. CDR3 protein: CASSSDPATGGETQYF. The CDR3, as DNA: TGTGCCAGCAGCTCCGACCCCGCGACAGGGGGGGAGACCCAGTACTTC.

Worth noting for this clonotype: The junction differs from germline at one of its ends, possibly a read error. The chain joins TRBV6-1 to TRBJ2-7; TRBD1 matches at 7 bases. The J call may be mistaken, given a closer DNA end match to TRBJ2-5. This CDR3 contains 16 residues. Per the germline V gene, CDR1 is MNHNS and CDR2 is SASEGT. The CDR3 DNA follows: TGTGTCAGCAGTGAACTGGCAGGGGGTCCCCAAGAGACCCAGTACTTC. Translating gives CVSSELAGGPQETQYF.

The chain combines TRBV7-9 with TRBJ2-7; the D gene could be TRBD1 or TRBD2 (5 bases each). The CDR3 loop spans 16 amino acids. CDR1 is SEHNR and CDR2 is FQNEAQ in the germline V gene (reference sequence). V was trimmed by 3 bases and J by 7 bases, leaving 22 bases between them. The CDR3 loop reads CASSFPPGRKNNEQYF. For the CDR3, the DNA is TGTGCCAGCAGCTTCCCACCGGGACGAAAAAACAATGAGCAGTACTTC.

Here the CDR3 DNA reads TGTGCCAGCAGTGAGGAGAACAGGGGCACTAACTATGGCTACACCTTC. Protein sequence: CASSEENRGTNYGYTF. This rearrangement joins TRBV25-1 to TRBJ1-2; the match to TRBD1 covers 7 bases. Germline trimming cut 3 bases from V and 0 bases from J; bases unmatched to any gene: 7. In germline, CDR1 is MGHDK, CDR2 SYGVNS. The CDR3 sequence is 16 residues long.

This CDR3 is CSANPGLAAFTNEQYF. In DNA form, the CDR3 reads TGCAGTGCTAATCCGGGACTAGCGGCTTTTACCAACGAGCAGTACTTC. V gene TRBV20-1 combines with J gene TRBJ2-7, with 11 bases aligning to TRBD2. J gave up 5 bases and V 4 bases, and 13 bases lay outside the gene matches. Germline V lookup: CDR1 DFQATT, CDR2 SNEGSKA (reference sequence). The CDR3 loop spans 16 amino acids.

This chain joins TRBV20-1 and TRBJ2-1; D not resolved. V was shortened by 3 bases and J by 6 bases, with 15 bases between the two germline ends. Germline assignment: CDR1 DFQATT and CDR2 SNEGSKA (reference sequence). The CDR3 is 14 amino acids. Written as DNA, the CDR3 is TGCAGTGCTAGGGCGTGGGGTAGCTTCAATGAGCAGTTCTTC. Its protein is CSARAWGSFNEQFF.

The chain is built from TRBV29-1 and TRBJ1-2; 7 positions agree with TRBD1. Per the germline V gene, CDR1 is SQVTM and CDR2 is ANQGSEA. The V gene end was trimmed by 4 bases and the J gene end by 8 bases; junction bases not matched to a gene: 7. This CDR3 comprises 12 residues. The CDR3 loop is CSVVQGGDGYTF. The CDR3 bases are TGCAGCGTTGTCCAGGGGGGCGACGGCTACACCTTC.

The CDR3 DNA follows: TGCAGTGCTAGGTTTAGTCTTCCGACCCAGTTCTTC. It yields the protein CSARFSLPTQFF. This chain joins TRBV20-1 and TRBJ2-1; no clear D gene. The CDR3 spans 12 residues. Per germline, CDR1 DFQATT and CDR2 SNEGSKA (reference sequence). V gave up 3 bases and J gave up 13 bases, with 16 bases separating them.

This clonotype was recorded a few times. This chain links TRBV29-1 with TRBJ2-3; TRBD2 agrees at 12 bases. Germline CDR1 and CDR2: SQVTM and ANQGSEA. CDR3 length: 14 residues. The trim removed 5 bases at V and 4 bases at J, leaving 4 bases unmatched. The DNA of the CDR3 is TGCAGCGTTTTGACTAGCGGGGGTTCAGATACGCAGTATTTT. It is translated as CSVLTSGGSDTQYF.

This clonotype has a handful of counts. The chain links TRBV2 to TRBJ2-4; the D gene is possibly TRBD1 (6 bases). The CDR3 spans 20 residues. The ends were cut back, 0 bases at V and 5 bases at J, with 26 bases in the middle. The germline V gene has CDR1 SNHLY and CDR2 FYNNEI. CDR3 sequence (DNA): TGTGCCAGCAGTGAAGCCTCGTCTGGGACGGTAGGGGGTGAGGAAAACATTCAGTACTTC. Translated, it gives CASSEASSGTVGGEENIQYF. The whole variable domain, remainder taken from reference TRBV2 and TRBJ2-4, is EPEVTQTPSHQVTQMGQEVILRCVPISNHLYFYWYRQILGQKVEFLVSFYNNEISEKSEIFDDQFSVERPDGSNFTLKIRSTKLEDSAMYFCASSEASSGTVGGEENIQYFGAGTRLSVL.

V usage is TRBV20-1 and J usage is TRBJ1-4, with D perhaps TRBD1 (6 bases). The V end was cut by 5 bases, the J end by 5 bases, with 9 bases between. This CDR3 spans 12 amino acids. The germline gives CDR1 DFQATT, CDR2 SNEGSKA (reference sequence). Written as DNA, the CDR3 is TGCAGTGCTGTAGGGGGGAATGAAAAACTGTTTTTT. It codes for CSAVGGNEKLFF.

V gene TRBV6-2 or TRBV6-3 combines with J gene TRBJ2-3; D is perhaps TRBD2 (6 bases). CDR1 is MNHEY and CDR2 is SVGEGT in the germline V gene. V lost 5 bases and J 2 bases, leaving 14 bases between the germline ends. There are 15 residues in the CDR3. CDR3 sequence reads: CASSRAGTYTDTQYF. CDR3 sequence (DNA): TGTGCCAGCAGTCGTGCCGGGACTTACACAGATACGCAGTATTTT.

As concerns this clonotype: Compared with germline, one end of the junction differs, possibly owing to a read error. V is TRBV20-1 and J is TRBJ2-7; TRBD2 might be the D (5 bases). Germline loops: CDR1 DFQATT, CDR2 SNEGSKA (reference sequence). The CDR3 is 11 amino acids. The DNA for the CDR3 is TGCTGTGCCCTTTCGGGAAACGAGCAGTACTTC. Amino acids: CCALSGNEQYF.

The CDR3 bases are TGTGCCAGCTCATCTCAGACAGGACCGGGGTGGGAGCAGTACTTC. Translation gives CASSSQTGPGWEQYF. The chain recombines TRBV27 with TRBJ2-7, with D possibly being TRBD1 (6 bases). Looked up from germline, CDR1 is MNHEY and CDR2 is SMNVEV (reference sequence). This CDR3 region has 15 residues. Trimming cost V 8 bases and J 7 bases, with 24 bases left between them.

The gene calls are TRBV6-6 and TRBJ1-1; D is possibly TRBD1 (5 bases). The CDR3 length is 15 residues. The ends were cut back, 0 bases at V and 2 bases at J, with 10 bases in the middle. Germline CDR1 and CDR2: MNHNY and SVGAGI (reference sequence). The DNA of the CDR3 is TGTGCCAGCAGTTACTCTATGGGGGGAAACACTGAAGCTTTCTTT. Translation gives CASSYSMGGNTEAFF.

The V call is TRBV27, the J call TRBJ1-2, with 8 nucleotides matching TRBD1. Germline trimming cut 0 bases from V and 7 bases from J; bases unmatched to any gene: 4. Germline CDR1 MNHEY, CDR2 SMNVEV (reference sequence). The CDR3 is made up of 14 amino acids. The CDR3 spells CASSLSQGAGGYTF. CDR3 in DNA: TGTGCCAGCAGTTTATCGCAGGGGGCAGGTGGCTACACCTTC.

V usage is TRBV15 and J usage is TRBJ2-5; no reliable D call. In germline, CDR1 is LNHNV, CDR2 YYDKDF (reference sequence). This CDR3 is built from 14 residues. V was cut by 5 bases and J by 1 base, with 11 bases left in between. The CDR3 spells CATSFLGLQETQYF. The CDR3 bases are TGTGCCACCAGCTTCCTAGGGCTCCAAGAGACCCAGTACTTC.

The chain has TRBV5-1 and TRBJ1-3; perhaps TRBD1 as D (5 bases). V was pared by 4 bases and J by 1 base, with 18 bases between. The CDR3 is 17 amino acids. Per germline, CDR1 SGHRS and CDR2 YFSETQ. The CDR3 protein is CASSPVMQGASGNTIYF. DNA of the CDR3: TGCGCCAGCAGCCCCGTTATGCAGGGAGCGTCTGGAAACACCATATATTTT.

The CDR3 loop reads CASSLSVYDDNEQYF. In nucleotides, the CDR3 is TGTGCCAGCAGCCTTTCGGTCTACGATGACAATGAGCAGTACTTC. V and J are TRBV7-3 and TRBJ2-7, with unresolved D. The CDR3 has 15 residues. Trimming took off 5 bases at V and 7 bases at J, with 21 bases between the two ends. Germline V gene lookup returns CDR1 SGHTA and CDR2 FQGTGA.

This clonotype was recorded at least ten times. The chain uses TRBV20-1 and TRBJ2-7; unclear D gene. The germline V and J ends were trimmed by 3 bases and 0 bases, with 9 bases remaining between them. Germline V gene lookup returns CDR1 DFQATT and CDR2 SNEGSKA (reference sequence). The CDR3 consists of 13 residues. The chain's CDR3 is CSARLVSSYEQYF. CDR3 nucleotide sequence: TGCAGTGCTAGGCTCGTTAGCTCCTACGAGCAGTACTTC.

V usage is TRBV11-2 and J usage is TRBJ2-5; D gene ambiguous. This CDR3 contains 14 residues. Germline CDR1 and CDR2: SGHAT and FQNNGV. V lost 5 bases, J lost 2 bases, and 12 bases lay in between. Here the CDR3 DNA reads TGTGCCAGCAGCCCCTACACCGGACAAGAGACCCAGTACTTC. Its protein is CASSPYTGQETQYF.

This clonotype has a count of ten or more. This chain links TRBV12-3 or TRBV12-4 with TRBJ2-7; D is ambiguous. The CDR3 extends over 10 amino acids. V was cut by 8 bases and J by 3 bases, with 5 bases left in between. The CDR3 region is CASGGYEQYF. The DNA for the CDR3 is TGTGCCAGCGGTGGCTACGAGCAGTACTTC.

This clonotype was seen more than once but under ten times. The CDR3 loop reads CSVEGLAIGPDTQYF. For the CDR3, the DNA is TGCAGCGTTGAGGGACTAGCGATAGGGCCAGATACGCAGTATTTT. This chain uses TRBV29-1 with TRBJ2-3, with 10 bases aligning to TRBD2. Germline CDR1 SQVTM, CDR2 ANQGSEA. The CDR3 totals 15 residues. V shed 3 bases, J shed 4 bases, and the junction held 7 bases outside the gene matches.

The J gene is TRBJ1-2, the V gene TRBV10-3; TRBD1 might be the D (6 bases). Trimming shortened V by 6 bases and J by 4 bases, and 12 bases separated the two germline ends. CDR1 ENHRY and CDR2 SYGVKD come from the germline V gene. There are 13 residues in the CDR3. CDR3 bases: TGTGCCATCAGCGTGGACAGATTCTATGGCTACACCTTC. Translation: CAISVDRFYGYTF.

This chain links TRBV3-1 with TRBJ1-2; perhaps TRBD1 as D (6 bases). V lost 2 bases and J 8 bases, leaving 15 bases between the germline ends. CDR1 and CDR2 (germline): LGHDT, YNNKEL (reference sequence). This CDR3 has 14 residues. The CDR3 nucleotides are TGTGCCAGCAGCCAAATCGACGACAGGTCCGGCTACACCTTC. Translating gives CASSQIDDRSGYTF. Supplemented by reference TRBV3-1 and TRBJ1-2, the full variable domain reads DTAVSQTPKYLVTQMGNDKSIKCEQNLGHDTMYWYKQDSKKFLKIMFSYNNKELIINETVPNRFSPKSPDKAHLNLHINSLELGDSAVYFCASSQIDDRSGYTFGSGTRLTVV.

At least ten counts were recorded for this clonotype. The chain combines TRBV4-1 with TRBJ2-1; D gene ambiguous. Germline CDR1 MGHRA, CDR2 YSYEKL. The CDR3 extends over 15 amino acids. The V end lost 1 base, the J end lost 7 bases, and 14 bases lay between the germline ends. The CDR3 bases are TGCGCCAGCAGCCAAGTTGCACCTGGAGCAAATGAGCAGTTCTTC. Encoded protein: CASSQVAPGANEQFF.

The chain uses TRBV24-1 and TRBJ2-5; a possible D gene is TRBD1 (6 bases). This CDR3 has 16 amino acids. Deletions cut 2 bases from V and 11 bases from J, with 23 bases between. Germline-derived CDR1 and CDR2 are KGHDR and SFDVKD. CDR3 loop: CATSDSGTRGWGEQYF. The CDR3 nucleotides read TGTGCCACCAGTGATTCAGGGACAAGGGGGTGGGGTGAGCAGTACTTC.

This clonotype was recorded only once. This chain joins TRBV20-1 and TRBJ2-1, with 14 bases that match TRBD2. Germline CDR1 reads DFQATT; CDR2 reads SNEGSKA (reference sequence). This CDR3 is 14 amino acids long. V shed 6 bases, J shed 6 bases, and the junction held 4 bases outside the gene matches. The CDR3 loop reads CSARTSGGRNEQFF. CDR3 in DNA: TGCAGTGCGCGGACTAGCGGGGGGCGCAATGAGCAGTTCTTC.

The chain couples TRBV7-9 to TRBJ2-1, with D possibly matching TRBD1 (6 bases). The length of the CDR3 is 19 residues. V was trimmed by 1 base and J by 0 bases, leaving 19 bases between them. In germline, CDR1 is SEHNR, CDR2 FQNEAQ (reference sequence). CDR3 nucleotide sequence: TGTGCCAGCAGCTTAGGTCTAGTGGGGGCAAATCTCTCCTACAATGAGCAGTTCTTC. It yields the protein CASSLGLVGANLSYNEQFF.

The chain combines TRBV6-2 or TRBV6-3 with TRBJ2-1, with TRBD1 as a possible D gene (6 bases). Germline V CDR1 and CDR2: MNHEY, SVGEGT. Trimming shortened V by 5 bases and J by 6 bases, and 14 bases separated the two germline ends. The CDR3 loop spans 14 amino acids. CDR3 region: CASSPGHTINEQFF. In nucleotides, the CDR3 is TGTGCCAGCAGTCCGGGACACACTATCAATGAGCAGTTCTTC.